The clone carrying this T cell receptor (beta chain) showed up just a few times. TCRdb re-derived calls from the RT-PCR reads in MiXCR, one entry per CDR3 protein. The sample holds about 700,000 distinct CDR3 sequences, around 14% seen once. CDR1 and CDR2 from the germline V gene are SGHDT and YYEEEE. Trimming removed 4 bases at V and 0 bases at J, with 15 bases between. The CDR3 is 16 residues long. This sequence was found in a female donor in good health, serving as a healthy control. The sequenced material came from memory CD4+ T cells from blood. This rearrangement joins TRBV5-6 to TRBJ2-3, with D perhaps matching TRBD2 (5 bases). CDR3: CASSPITSSSTDTQYF. CDR3 DNA: TGTGCCAGCAGCCCCATCACTAGTTCTAGCACAGATACGCAGTATTTT.